These 3 T cell receptor beta chains were sequenced from one sample in a study of cytomegalovirus exposure and HLA in healthy donors (dated by TCRdb to about 2017). The library came from the immunoSEQ multiplex PCR assay. The multiplex PCR relied on a mix of 60 forward primers for TCR Vbeta segments and 13 reverse primers for TCR Jbeta segments. As stored in TCRdb, this immuneACCESS dataset retains in-frame rearrangements with V and J assigned. A fraction of the clones does not appear; measured against another copy, unresolved V genes explain less than half of the discrepancy, and the remainder lacks a known reason. The sample table records some 180,000 clones; 65% to 85% of these occur just once. The ten largest clonotypes hold less than 1.5% of the sample. Sequencing was performed on PBMCs. The receptors derive from a girl aged 5-17 years in good health and CMV-seropositive.

This chain connects TRBV5-1 to TRBJ2-5, with 8 bases fitting TRBD1. The CDR3 sequence is 14 residues long. Germline CDR1 SGHRS, CDR2 YFSETQ. Trimming removed 4 bases from V and 5 bases from J; junction bases left unmatched: 7. The CDR3 loop is CASSPDRVDETQYF. DNA of the CDR3: TGCGCCAGCAGCCCGGACAGGGTGGACGAGACCCAGTACTTC.

A note on this clone: Other DNA sequences from this sample encode an identical CDR3 as well. The rearrangement links TRBV29-1 to TRBJ2-1; 8 bases map to TRBD2. The CDR3 has 15 residues. V was clipped by 3 bases and J by 0 bases; unmatched bases: 4. CDR1 and CDR2 (germline): SQVTM, ANQGSEA. The CDR3 here is CSVDGTRGSYNEQFF. The CDR3, as DNA: TGCAGCGTTGATGGGACTAGGGGCTCCTACAATGAGCAGTTCTTC.

Only a few counts were recorded for this clone. This chain links TRBV7-9 with TRBJ2-1; 12 positions agree with TRBD2. CDR1 is SEHNR and CDR2 is FQNEAQ in the germline V gene (reference sequence). The length of the CDR3 is 15 residues. The trim removed 7 bases at V and 8 bases at J, leaving 9 bases unmatched. The CDR3 region has the DNA TGTGCCAGCACCAAGACTAGCGGGAGTGGCGATGAGCAGTTCTTC. It encodes CASTKTSGSGDEQFF.